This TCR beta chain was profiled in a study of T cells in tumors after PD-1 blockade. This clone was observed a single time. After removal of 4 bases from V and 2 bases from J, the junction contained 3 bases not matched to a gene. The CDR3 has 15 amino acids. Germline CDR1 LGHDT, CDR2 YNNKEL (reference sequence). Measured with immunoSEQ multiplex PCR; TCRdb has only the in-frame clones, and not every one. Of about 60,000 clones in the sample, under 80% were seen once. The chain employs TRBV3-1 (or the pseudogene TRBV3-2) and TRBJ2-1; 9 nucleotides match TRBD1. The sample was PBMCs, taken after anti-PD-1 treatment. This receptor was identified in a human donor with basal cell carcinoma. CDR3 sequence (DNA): TGTGCCAGCAGCCTTACAGGGGGCGCCTACAATGAGCAGTTCTTC. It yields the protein CASSLTGGAYNEQFF.